This T cell receptor (beta chain) was sequenced for a study of blood T cells in healthy people across ages. Study-level points and caveats: Researchers deemed the diversity estimates from one million T cells underestimates.

Of note for this clonotype: Its antigen is currently unknown.

Per the germline V gene, CDR1 is MNHEY and CDR2 is SMNVEV (reference sequence). This CDR3 contains 15 residues. The trim removed 7 bases at V and 1 base at J, leaving 8 bases unmatched. Together with a sample-barcoded 5' primer, a J-beta primer mix was included in a second PCR lasting about 7 to 11 cycles. One entry per CDR3 protein results from TCRdb running MiXCR on the 5' RACE reads. The sample holds over a million distinct CDR3 sequences, 35% to 45% seen once. This sequence joins TRBV27 and TRBJ2-3; TRBD2 aligns across 7 bases. The TCR was taken from a woman under 30 in good health. Sequenced material: blood. Written as DNA, the CDR3 is TGTGCCAGCAACTCAGCGGGATCGCGCACAGATACGCAGTATTTT. This translates into CASNSAGSRTDTQYF.